Listed here are 29 T cell receptor beta chains from one sample, sequenced in a study of regulatory dendritic cells for organ transplantation. Clones were read by immunoSEQ multiplex PCR, and TCRdb kept only the in-frame ones, dropping some. Of 30,000 to 35,000 clones detected, 70% to 90% appear once; the ten largest clones hold 0.055% to 0.075%. The sequenced sample was naive CD4+ T cells from blood. The subset: CD45RA+ naive T cells. Source of these receptors: a human donor in good health.

The chain combines TRBV30 with TRBJ2-7; D is undetermined. Germline V gene sequence: CDR1 GTSNPN, CDR2 SVGIG (reference sequence). Between the trimmed V and J ends, which lost 1 base and 5 bases, there was a span of 15 bases. The CDR3 has 14 residues. The CDR3 region is CAWSELGGGDEQYF. The CDR3 nucleotides read TGTGCCTGGAGTGAATTGGGCGGTGGAGACGAGCAGTACTTC.

The chain recombines TRBV27 with TRBJ2-5, with D perhaps matching TRBD2 (5 bases). V was pared by 6 bases and J by 2 bases, with 19 bases between. Per the germline V gene, CDR1 is MNHEY and CDR2 is SMNVEV (reference sequence). This CDR3 is 16 amino acids long. CDR3 sequence: CASRARVLIIQETQYF. CDR3 bases: TGTGCCAGCAGAGCGAGGGTGTTAATTATACAAGAGACCCAGTACTTC.

V is TRBV14 and J is TRBJ2-1; TRBD2 aligns across 9 bases. V was pared by 0 bases and J by 9 bases, with 12 bases of the junction left unmatched. CDR1 is SGHDN, CDR2 FVKESK, per germline. The CDR3 has 17 residues. CDR3 in DNA: TGTGCCAGCAGCCAAGATAGTTTTGCGGGAGGGCCGGGTGAGCAGTTCTTC. Encoded protein: CASSQDSFAGGPGEQFF.

This clone has more than one count but fewer than ten. This chain uses TRBV4-1 with TRBJ1-6, with a weak D call TRBD1 (6 bases). V gave up 0 bases and J gave up 5 bases, with 11 bases separating them. CDR3 length: 16 residues. Germline CDR1 MGHRA, CDR2 YSYEKL. CDR3 bases: TGCGCCAGCAGCCAAGATCCGGACAGAAATAATTCACCCCTCCACTTT. It specifies CASSQDPDRNNSPLHF.

J is TRBJ2-3 and V is TRBV25-1; a possible D gene is TRBD1 (6 bases). Trimming took 4 bases from V and 4 from J, leaving 15 bases between them. Germline assignment: CDR1 MGHDK and CDR2 SYGVNS. The CDR3 loop spans 15 amino acids. CDR3 nucleotide sequence: TGTGCCAGCAGTGGCCTAGACAGGAACCCAGATACGCAGTATTTT. Protein sequence: CASSGLDRNPDTQYF.

This chain connects TRBV25-1 to TRBJ2-1; 10 nucleotides match TRBD2. V lost 3 bases, J lost 8 bases, and 10 bases stayed unmatched. This CDR3 is built from 16 residues. CDR1 and CDR2 (germline): MGHDK, SYGVNS. The CDR3 sequence is CASSDSREREGYEQFF. DNA for the CDR3: TGTGCCAGCAGTGACTCCCGGGAGCGGGAGGGGTATGAGCAGTTCTTC.

The chain couples TRBV6-5 to TRBJ1-2, with D perhaps TRBD1 (5 bases). Germline V CDR1 and CDR2: MNHEY, SVGAGI. CDR3 length equals 16 residues. The V end lost 4 bases, the J end lost 2 bases, and 17 bases lay between the germline ends. The CDR3 sequence: CASSSGFRGSNYGYTF. The DNA for the CDR3 is TGTGCCAGCAGTTCCGGTTTCCGGGGCAGCAACTATGGCTACACCTTC.

This chain connects TRBV7-2 to TRBJ1-1, with D tentatively TRBD1 (6 bases). V dropped 0 bases and J dropped 4 bases, with 18 bases sitting between them. The CDR3 spans 17 residues. CDR1 SGHTA and CDR2 FQGNSA come from the germline V gene. The chain's CDR3 is CASSLAPGVRLGTEAFF. CDR3 nucleotides: TGTGCCAGCAGCTTAGCCCCAGGGGTAAGGCTGGGCACTGAAGCTTTCTTT. The whole variable domain, remainder taken from reference TRBV7-2 and TRBJ1-1, is GAGVSQSPSNKVTEKGKDVELRCDPISGHTALYWYRQSLGQGLEFLIYFQGNSAPDKSGLPSDRFSAERTGGSVSTLTIQRTQQEDSAVYLCASSLAPGVRLGTEAFFGQGTRLTVV.

The J gene is TRBJ2-1, the V gene TRBV5-4, with D possibly being TRBD2 (7 bases). The CDR3 has 16 residues. Germline V CDR1 and CDR2: SGHNT, YYREEE (reference sequence). The V end lost 1 base, the J end lost 7 bases, and 18 bases lay between the germline ends. CDR3 in amino acids: CASSLSAGAGANEQFF. The CDR3 DNA is TGTGCCAGCAGCTTGTCTGCGGGGGCGGGGGCGAATGAGCAGTTCTTC. Complete variable domain (other parts from reference TRBV5-4 and TRBJ2-1): ETGVTQSPTHLIKTRGQQVTLRCSSQSGHNTVSWYQQALGQGPQFIFQYYREEENGRGNFPPRFSGLQFPNYSSELNVNALELDDSALYLCASSLSAGAGANEQFFGPGTRLTVL.

The chain couples TRBV19 to TRBJ2-7; TRBD1 matches at 9 bases. CDR1 and CDR2 from the germline V gene are LNHDA and SQIVND (reference sequence). Trimming cost V 4 bases and J 1 base; bases outside gene matches: 2. There are 14 residues in the CDR3. The CDR3 sequence is CASSTQGASYEQYF. Written as DNA, the CDR3 is TGTGCCAGTAGTACACAGGGGGCGTCCTACGAGCAGTACTTC.

This chain links TRBV6-1 with TRBJ2-3; D is unresolved. Germline CDR1 MNHNS, CDR2 SASEGT. V was pared by 3 bases and J by 5 bases, with 3 bases between. The CDR3 covers 11 residues. CDR3 region: CASSDGDTQYF. As DNA, the CDR3 is TGTGCCAGCAGTGATGGAGATACGCAGTATTTT.

The rearrangement joins TRBV5-1 to TRBJ1-1; D gene ambiguous. Germline V gene lookup returns CDR1 SGHRS and CDR2 YFSETQ. V lost 0 bases, J lost 1 base, and 10 bases lay in between. There are 15 residues in the CDR3. The CDR3 loop is CASSLEVRANTEAFF. CDR3 coding DNA: TGCGCCAGCAGCTTGGAGGTTAGGGCGAACACTGAAGCTTTCTTT.

The chain uses TRBV6-5 and TRBJ2-7; maybe TRBD2 (5 bases). The CDR3 runs to 12 residues. Trimming left V 5 bases short and J 6 bases short, with 11 bases between. Germline V CDR1 and CDR2: MNHEY, SVGAGI. DNA for the CDR3: TGTGCCAGCAGTACTAGAACTCGCGAGCAGTACTTC. Translation gives CASSTRTREQYF.

This chain uses TRBV10-3 with TRBJ2-7; weak D call: TRBD2 (5 bases). There are 12 residues in the CDR3. Trimming removed 9 bases from V and 0 bases from J, with 9 bases in between. Germline CDR1 and CDR2: ENHRY and SYGVKD. CDR3 in amino acids: CAIRGSSYEQYF. CDR3 DNA sequence: TGTGCCATACGAGGGAGCTCCTACGAGCAGTACTTC.

This CDR3 reads CASSQGFGTSSYGYTF. DNA for the CDR3: TGCGCCAGCAGCCAAGGTTTTGGGACAAGTAGCTATGGCTACACCTTC. The chain is built from TRBV4-3 and TRBJ1-2, with D possibly being TRBD1 (6 bases). The CDR3 consists of 16 residues. CDR1 LGHNA and CDR2 YSLEER come from the germline V gene. V was cut by 1 base and J by 4 bases, with 16 bases left in between.

The chain employs TRBV7-2 and TRBJ2-7, with TRBD1 matching over 7 bases. Germline-derived CDR1 and CDR2 are SGHTA and FQGNSA. The CDR3 covers 17 residues. With 1 base clipped from V and 3 bases from J, the junction kept 12 bases outside the gene matches. CDR3: CASSLGGNRGKNYEQYF. The CDR3 DNA follows: TGTGCCAGCAGCTTAGGGGGCAACAGGGGAAAAAACTACGAGCAGTACTTC.

This clone is a singleton in its sample. This rearrangement joins TRBV5-4 to TRBJ2-5, with D perhaps matching TRBD1 or TRBD2 (5 bases each). The ends were cut back, 4 bases at V and 5 bases at J, with 18 bases in the middle. Germline lookup yields CDR1 SGHNT and CDR2 YYREEE (reference sequence). The CDR3 is made up of 15 amino acids. CDR3 loop: CASSPGTVDGETQYF. DNA of the CDR3: TGTGCCAGCAGCCCCGGGACGGTTGACGGGGAGACCCAGTACTTC.

The chain carries TRBV9 and TRBJ1-1; D is ambiguous. CDR3 length equals 15 residues. Trimming removed 0 bases from V and 0 bases from J, with 9 bases in between. The germline CDR1 and CDR2 sequences are SGDLS and YYNGEE. The CDR3 sequence is CASSVGYSLNTEAFF. CDR3 DNA sequence: TGTGCCAGCAGCGTAGGTTACAGTCTGAACACTGAAGCTTTCTTT.

V gene TRBV7-6 combines with J gene TRBJ2-3; D is possibly TRBD1 (5 bases). The germline V and J ends were trimmed by 5 bases and 1 base, with 16 bases remaining between them. CDR1 and CDR2 (germline): SGHVS, FNYEAQ. This CDR3 has 16 amino acids. The CDR3 loop reads CASSPRGWGRTDTQYF. CDR3 nucleotide sequence: TGTGCCAGCAGCCCCCGTGGTTGGGGCCGCACAGATACGCAGTATTTT.

The rearrangement joins TRBV10-2 to TRBJ2-3; D may be TRBD2 (5 bases). Germline assignment: CDR1 WSHSY and CDR2 SAAADI. V was clipped by 2 bases and J by 1 base, with 10 bases between them. This CDR3 is built from 15 residues. CDR3 protein: CASSEPKAGTDTQYF. Here the CDR3 DNA reads TGCGCCAGCAGTGAGCCTAAAGCGGGCACAGATACGCAGTATTTT.

The J gene is TRBJ1-2, the V gene TRBV6-1, with D unclear. This CDR3 region has 12 residues. The ends were cut back, 4 bases at V and 6 bases at J, with 9 bases in the middle. Germline loops: CDR1 MNHNS, CDR2 SASEGT. The CDR3 protein is CASSVLRDGYTF. The CDR3 bases are TGTGCCAGCAGTGTACTTCGGGATGGCTACACCTTC.

This clone has only one observation. The chain joins TRBV19 to TRBJ1-4; possibly TRBD1 for D (6 bases). V was shortened by 6 bases and J by 8 bases, with 16 bases between the two germline ends. CDR1 and CDR2 from the germline V gene are LNHDA and SQIVND (reference sequence). This CDR3 has 14 residues. The CDR3, as DNA: TGTGCCAGTAGCCCCTATGGGGGCGAAGAAAAACTGTTTTTT. Translating it yields CASSPYGGEEKLFF.

V and J are TRBV27 and TRBJ1-2; a weak D match, TRBD1 (6 bases). The CDR3 spans 13 residues. V was pared by 3 bases and J by 7 bases, with 12 bases between. Germline lookup yields CDR1 MNHEY and CDR2 SMNVEV (reference sequence). In DNA, the CDR3 is TGTGCCAGCAGTTTGTGGGGGGCAGGTGGCTACACCTTC. This encodes CASSLWGAGGYTF.

The genes are TRBV7-2 and TRBJ1-1; 9 bases agree with TRBD1. Germline CDR1 SGHTA, CDR2 FQGNSA. The V gene end was trimmed by 4 bases and the J gene end by 5 bases; junction bases not matched to a gene: 8. The CDR3 covers 15 residues. CDR3 bases: TGTGCCAGCAGCTCGGACAGGGGAATGGGGACTGAAGCTTTCTTT. Protein: CASSSDRGMGTEAFF.

This chain uses TRBV7-2 with TRBJ2-7; 12 nucleotides align to TRBD2. The CDR3 is 14 residues long. Trimming at V came to 1 base and at J to 6 bases, leaving 1 base not matched to a gene. The germline V gene encodes CDR1 SGHTA and CDR2 FQGNSA. The DNA for the CDR3 is TGTGCCAGCAGCTTAGGACTAGCGGGAGCCGAGCAGTACTTC. It specifies CASSLGLAGAEQYF.

This chain uses TRBV18 with TRBJ2-7; D might be TRBD2 (6 bases). V was trimmed by 1 base and J by 6 bases, leaving 19 bases between them. Germline V gene lookup returns CDR1 KGHSH and CDR2 LQKENI. This CDR3 is 16 amino acids long. The DNA of the CDR3 is TGTGCCAGCTCACCACTCATAACTAGCACGTTCGGCGAGCAGTACTTC. It is translated as CASSPLITSTFGEQYF. The entire variable domain, with the rest obtained from reference TRBV18 and TRBJ2-7, is as follows: NAGVMQNPRHLVRRRGQEARLRCSPMKGHSHVYWYRQLPEEGLKFMVYLQKENIIDESGMPKERFSAEFPKEGPSILRIQQVVRGDSAAYFCASSPLITSTFGEQYFGPGTRLTVT.

The chain combines TRBV11-2 with TRBJ1-2, with 9 bases identical to TRBD1. CDR3 length equals 15 residues. V trimming: 5 bases; J trimming: 4 bases; junction bases outside the gene matches: 8. Germline assignment: CDR1 SGHAT and CDR2 FQNNGV. Here the CDR3 reads CASSVTGGAGYGYTF. The CDR3 coding sequence is TGTGCCAGCAGCGTAACAGGGGGCGCGGGCTATGGCTACACCTTC.

V gene TRBV19 combines with J gene TRBJ2-1, with a possible D match to TRBD1 (6 bases). Per germline, CDR1 LNHDA and CDR2 SQIVND (reference sequence). This CDR3 region has 15 residues. Trimming stripped 4 bases from V and 0 bases from J, with 10 bases between. Written as DNA, the CDR3 is TGTGCCAGTAGTAGGGGACATAGCTCCTACAATGAGCAGTTCTTC. This translates into CASSRGHSSYNEQFF.

This rearrangement joins TRBV29-1 to TRBJ2-7, with D unclear. With 2 bases removed from V and 4 bases from J, the gap between germline ends came to 12 bases. The length of the CDR3 is 13 residues. From germline, CDR1 is SQVTM and CDR2 ANQGSEA. Written as DNA, the CDR3 is TGCAGCGTTGAAAGTGGCGGTACGTACGAGCAGTACTTC. Protein: CSVESGGTYEQYF.